This T cell receptor beta chain is from a study of CD8+CD57+ T cells in acquired aplastic anemia (dated by TCRdb to the late 2010s). With respect to the entire study: Extracted DNA from sorted CD4+ and CD8+ cells averaged about 3.4 ug, ranging from roughly 0.19 to 27.4 ug. Mean read counts for healthy donor samples were around 10 million for CD4+ cells and roughly 12 million for CD8+ cells. Overall study outcomes, separate from this receptor: Nearly 30 CD8+ CDR3 sequences were found in both patients and controls but appeared to be highly expressed in patients and within the immunodominant clones of the patients. No significant difference in CD8+ Simpson's diversity was found between patients and healthy controls (P=0.060).

In the study, sorted CD4+ and CD8+ blood T cells from patients with severe aplastic anemia and from healthy subjects underwent deep sequencing of TCR repertoires. Ficoll-Paque density gradient centrifugation was used to isolate peripheral blood mononuclear cells. Before DNA extraction, CD4+ and CD8+ T cells were sorted with FACS or magnetic beads. This clonotype appeared many times. Its antigen remains undetermined. No quality values exist for individual bases; no much larger clone is one base distant. Genomic DNA served as template for TCR beta VDJ combination and CDR3 sequence profiling. TCR repertoire sequencing was run on an Illumina HiSeq 2000. In the original analysis: TRBV/TRBJ rearrangement plots, CDR3 size and DJ length profiles, and Simpson's diversity index were used to evaluate the repertoires. The most abundant DNA sequence in the deep sequencing data was defined as the immunodominant clone. CDR3 amino acid sequences were checked for sharing across subjects and were also compared against the VDJdb database and published repertoires. In TCRdb, the public reads were trimmed at Q25 with fastp and aligned with MiXCR, with productive beta chains retained. Entries are consolidated by CDR3 protein sequence, retaining the most common genes and DNA. It is TCRdb's table, rather than the study itself, that gives the V and J calls and clone size. The sample contains fewer than 250,000 distinct CDR3 sequences, less than 70% of them found a single time. The top ten clones comprise approximately 15% of the sample.

The germline V gene (reference sequence) yields GTSNPN for CDR1 and SVGIG for CDR2. Trimming at the junction amounts to 0 bases on V and 9 bases on J, and the germline ends lie 8 bases apart. Spanning cysteine to phenylalanine, the CDR3 consists of 11 amino acids. Only CDR3 DNA is held: 33 bases, read in frame from base 1. The sequencing input was sorted CD4+, CD8+, or CD8+CD57+ T cells (not recorded which) from PBMCs. The source of this sequence is a human donor in good health, serving as a control. The chain uses TRBV30 and TRBJ1-1; TRBD1 is perhaps the D gene, given 6 matching bases. The CDR3 region reads CAWSVQGKAFF. The DNA is TGTGCCTGGAGTGTACAGGGAAAAGCTTTCTTT.